The 16 T cell receptor beta chains listed next were all sequenced from one sample in a study of blood T cells in healthy people across ages. Together with a sample-barcoded 5' primer, a J-beta primer mix was included in a second PCR lasting about 7 to 11 cycles. One entry per CDR3 protein results from TCRdb running MiXCR on the 5' RACE reads. The data contain about 570,000 distinct CDR3 sequences, about 27% of them singletons. The same data also went into a second study, on T cells of mothers and their children.

The sequencing sample was made of blood. Receptor source: a boy aged 2 to 9 in good health.

The gene calls are TRBV10-2 and TRBJ2-1; D possibly corresponds to TRBD2 (6 bases). CDR3 size: 18 residues. From germline, CDR1 is WSHSY and CDR2 SAAADI. V dropped 0 bases and J dropped 4 bases, with 19 bases sitting between them. The CDR3 loop reads CASSESDGGAEWYNEQFF. The CDR3 nucleotides are TGCGCCAGCAGTGAGTCGGATGGAGGGGCCGAGTGGTACAATGAGCAGTTCTTC.

In its sample, this clonotype was seen once. The CDR3 bases are TGTGCCAGCAGCTTCGGACAGGGACAGAATGAAAAACTGTTTTTT. The encoded protein is CASSFGQGQNEKLFF. The rearrangement links TRBV6-5 to TRBJ1-4, with 8 bases matching TRBD1. Germline values: CDR1 MNHEY, CDR2 SVGAGI. The CDR3 spans 15 residues. V lost 6 bases, J lost 5 bases, and 8 bases stayed unmatched.

This clonotype has only a few counts. This chain connects TRBV7-9 to TRBJ2-5; possibly TRBD2 for D (5 bases). The closer fit of TRBJ2-1 to the DNA end suggests the J call may be wrong. The germline V gene encodes CDR1 SEHNR and CDR2 FQNEAQ (reference sequence). The CDR3 length is 15 residues. The CDR3 reads CASSPSQLGMNEQFF. CDR3 DNA: TGTGCCAGCAGCCCCTCCCAACTAGGAATGAATGAGCAGTTCTTC.

The chain links TRBV5-1 to TRBJ2-1, with D hard to call. Germline V gives CDR1 SGHRS, CDR2 YFSETQ. The CDR3 covers 15 residues. Trimming removed 0 bases from V and 5 bases from J, with 12 bases in between. The CDR3 nucleotides read TGCGCCAGCAGCTTGGGAAAGGTTTTTGACAATGAGCAGTTCTTC. Translated, it gives CASSLGKVFDNEQFF.

This clonotype was seen only a few times. The chain recombines TRBV6-6 with TRBJ2-7; D is possibly TRBD1 (6 bases). CDR1 is MNHNY, CDR2 SVGAGI, per germline (reference sequence). V was clipped by 5 bases and J by 3 bases, with 8 bases between them. The CDR3 covers 12 residues. The CDR3 sequence: CASSAQGYEQYF. Written as DNA, the CDR3 is TGTGCCAGCAGTGCACAGGGCTACGAGCAGTACTTC.

The rearrangement uses TRBV10-3 and TRBJ2-3, with no clear D. Germline V gene sequence: CDR1 ENHRY, CDR2 SYGVKD. The CDR3 totals 13 residues. The germline V and J ends were trimmed by 0 bases and 5 bases, with 6 bases remaining between them. The CDR3 sequence is CAISESWGDTQYF. In DNA form, the CDR3 reads TGTGCCATCAGTGAGTCGTGGGGAGATACGCAGTATTTT.

This chain links TRBV2 with TRBJ1-1; D is undetermined. Per the germline V gene, CDR1 is SNHLY and CDR2 is FYNNEI. The CDR3 is made up of 13 amino acids. Trimming removed 5 bases from V and 1 base from J, with 8 bases in between. The CDR3: CASSTSPNTEAFF. As DNA, the CDR3 is TGTGCCAGCAGTACTAGCCCGAACACTGAAGCTTTCTTT.

J is TRBJ1-4 and V is TRBV6-1; D gene uncertain. Trimming stripped 1 base from V and 7 bases from J, with 10 bases between. This CDR3 spans 14 amino acids. Germline CDR1 MNHNS, CDR2 SASEGT. CDR3 protein: CASSEGTLSEKLFF. As DNA, the CDR3 is TGTGCCAGCAGTGAAGGAACACTCTCTGAAAAACTGTTTTTT.

The V and J genes are TRBV28 and TRBJ2-7; TRBD1 matches at 8 bases. Germline V lookup: CDR1 MDHEN, CDR2 SYDVKM. The CDR3 is 14 residues long. V shed 8 bases, J shed 7 bases, and the junction held 13 bases outside the gene matches. The CDR3, as DNA: TGTGCCAGCCAAATTCCGGACAGGGCGGGAGAGCAGTACTTC. Translation: CASQIPDRAGEQYF.

This chain uses TRBV20-1 with TRBJ2-5; TRBD2 aligns across 8 bases. The V segment lost 0 bases and the J segment 4 bases; nucleotides outside the gene matches: 4. CDR1 and CDR2 from the germline V gene are DFQATT and SNEGSKA (reference sequence). This CDR3 contains 14 residues. As DNA, the CDR3 is TGCAGTGCTAGAGATCCTCTAGCGGGAGAGACCCAGTACTTC. It yields the protein CSARDPLAGETQYF.

This clonotype turned up a few times. V usage is TRBV5-1 and J usage is TRBJ2-5; tentative D call: TRBD1 (6 bases). Germline assignment: CDR1 SGHRS and CDR2 YFSETQ. CDR3 length equals 14 residues. Trimming stripped 1 base from V and 1 base from J, with 8 bases between. CDR3 sequence: CASSLSRGQETQYF. The CDR3 nucleotides read TGCGCCAGCAGCTTGTCCAGGGGCCAAGAGACCCAGTACTTC. The full variable domain, in which reference TRBV5-1 and TRBJ2-5 provide the parts outside the CDR3, is KAGVTQTPRYLIKTRGQQVTLSCSPISGHRSVSWYQQTPGQGLQFLFEYFSETQRNKGNFPGRFSGRQFSNSRSEMNVSTLELGDSALYLCASSLSRGQETQYFGPGTRLLVL.

This clonotype has more than one count but fewer than ten. This chain uses TRBV18 with TRBJ1-3; 9 bases are a match to TRBD1. Germline V lookup: CDR1 KGHSH, CDR2 LQKENI. The CDR3 covers 18 residues. V shed 3 bases and J 1 base; nucleotides not matched to a gene: 10. CDR3 residues: CASSPGTGIFSSGNTIYF. The CDR3 nucleotides are TGTGCCAGCTCACCCGGGACAGGGATCTTTTCGTCTGGAAACACCATATATTTT.

This clonotype was seen a handful of times. J is TRBJ2-5 and V is TRBV5-1; D perhaps matches TRBD2 (5 bases). CDR1 SGHRS and CDR2 YFSETQ come from the germline V gene. This CDR3 region has 15 residues. V shed 2 bases and J shed 4 bases, with 15 bases lying between them. CDR3: CASSLSTSGGETQYF. The CDR3 DNA reads TGCGCCAGCAGCTTATCGACAAGCGGTGGAGAGACCCAGTACTTC. Full variable domain (outside the CDR3, taken from reference TRBV5-1 and TRBJ2-5): KAGVTQTPRYLIKTRGQQVTLSCSPISGHRSVSWYQQTPGQGLQFLFEYFSETQRNKGNFPGRFSGRQFSNSRSEMNVSTLELGDSALYLCASSLSTSGGETQYFGPGTRLLVL.

J is TRBJ1-4 and V is TRBV20-1; the D is unclear. Trimming pared 5 bases from V and 6 bases from J, leaving 10 bases between. The germline gives CDR1 DFQATT, CDR2 SNEGSKA (reference sequence). This CDR3 comprises 12 residues. In DNA form, the CDR3 reads TGCAGTGCTGAAGGACCCGATGAAAAACTGTTTTTT. This gives the protein CSAEGPDEKLFF.

This clonotype was seen a handful of times. J is TRBJ2-4 and V is TRBV4-3; D gene unclear. The CDR3 is made up of 17 amino acids. Trimming pared 0 bases from V and 0 bases from J, leaving 12 bases between. The germline CDR1 and CDR2 sequences are LGHNA and YSLEER. In DNA, the CDR3 is TGCGCCAGCAGCCAAGAGCCGTCGCAGCGAGCCAAAAACATTCAGTACTTC. This translates into CASSQEPSQRAKNIQYF.

The chain uses TRBV20-1 and TRBJ2-7, with 13 bases aligning to TRBD2. The CDR3 spans 17 residues. Germline V gene data show CDR1 as DFQATT and CDR2 as SNEGSKA (reference sequence). J gave up 4 bases and V 6 bases, and 15 bases lay outside the gene matches. Here the CDR3 reads CSAPFQLAGGLTYEQYF. CDR3 nucleotides: TGCAGTGCGCCTTTTCAACTAGCGGGGGGGCTGACTTACGAGCAGTACTTC.